This paragraph reports one TCR beta chain. Its specificity is unknown. These data belong to a study of T cells in tuberculosis. Study-level information: The T cells targeted glucose monomycolate, a mycobacterial lipid, via CD1B.

Repertoires were generated with immunoSEQ multiplex PCR, while TCRdb's copy carries only in-frame clones and drops some. Among 30,000 to 40,000 clones listed, approximately 94% were seen once. This CDR3 has 16 amino acids. The J segment lost 1 base and the V segment lost 7 bases, leaving 8 bases of the junction unmatched. Germline CDR1 and CDR2: MDHEN and SYDVKM. Sample time point: new active TB diagnosis, blood taken before or within 7 days of starting treatment. Patients were newly diagnosed, HIV-seronegative, and aged 18 or older. Study findings and constraints: GMM-specific TCRs were nearer to active tuberculosis alpha repertoires, suggesting expansion. Smaller alpha distances in active tuberculosis partly reflected shorter CDR3-alpha lengths.

The rearrangement links TRBV28 to TRBJ2-1, with TRBD2 identical over 9 bases. Specimen: PBMCs, collected at tuberculosis diagnosis. The receptor was derived from an adult with tuberculosis. This chain's CDR3 is CASTDIAGVSYNEQFF. For the CDR3, the DNA is TGTGCCAGCACCGACATAGCGGGAGTTTCCTACAATGAGCAGTTCTTC.